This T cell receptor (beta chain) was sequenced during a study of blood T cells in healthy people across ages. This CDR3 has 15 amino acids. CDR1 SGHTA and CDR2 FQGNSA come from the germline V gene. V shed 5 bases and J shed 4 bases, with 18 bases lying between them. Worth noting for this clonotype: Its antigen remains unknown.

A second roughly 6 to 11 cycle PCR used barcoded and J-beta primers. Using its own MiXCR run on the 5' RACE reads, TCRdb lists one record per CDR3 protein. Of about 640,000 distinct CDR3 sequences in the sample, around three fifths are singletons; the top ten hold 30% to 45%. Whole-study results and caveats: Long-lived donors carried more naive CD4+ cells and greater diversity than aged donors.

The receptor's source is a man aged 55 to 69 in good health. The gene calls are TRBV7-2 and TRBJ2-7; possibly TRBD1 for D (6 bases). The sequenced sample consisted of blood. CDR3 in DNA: TGTGCCAGCAGCCTAGTGGGGGCCCTGGGATACGAGCAGTACTTC. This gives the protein CASSLVGALGYEQYF.